This T cell receptor (beta chain) originates from a study of blood T cell repertoires in COVID-19. About the research overall: From the United States, Italy and Spain came samples of acute and convalescent COVID-19. Sources were T cells, B-cell-depleted T cells, or PBMCs; the material itself was cDNA or gDNA.

Original processing methods: Amplification from reference gene primers served as the basis for estimated nucleated cell counts. TCRdb's table, derived via immunoSEQ multiplex PCR, lists solely in-frame clones and lacks some. D and trimming were read from the DNA, whereas the V and J calls and clone size are those reported in that table. The top ten hold around 6.3% of the sample, which has approximately 180,000 clones, 80% to 85% seen once. Trimming removed 10 bases from V and 2 bases from J; junction bases left unmatched: 9. The CDR3 is 14 amino acids. CDR1 and CDR2 (germline): PRHDT, FYEKMQ (reference sequence). During active infection, Seattle patients enrolled and were then monitored through disease.

The chain employs TRBV13 and TRBJ2-3; 7 bases line up with TRBD2. The source of this sequence is a woman between 35 and 50 years old with COVID-19, enrolled during active disease. The sequencing sample was made of peripheral blood. As DNA, the CDR3 is TGTGCCACAGGAGCGGGGCTAACCACAGATACGCAGTATTTT. Its protein product is CATGAGLTTDTQYF.